A single sample is the source of the 2 T cell receptor beta chains below, sequenced in a study of OX40 agonist ivuxolimab in advanced cancers. The data were produced by immunoSEQ multiplex PCR, yet TCRdb's version contains in-frame clones alone and is incomplete. The top ten hold 8.2% of the sample, which has 55,000 to 75,000 clones, over 75% seen once. The input for sequencing was CD4+ or CD8+ T cells sorted from blood, taken in a trial of the OX40 agonist ivuxolimab. Receptors were obtained from an adult with an advanced solid tumor such as melanoma, head and neck, liver or kidney cancer.

CDR3 sequence: CASKEDRGGEQYF. The CDR3 coding sequence is TGTGCCAGCAAAGAGGACAGGGGTGGAGAGCAGTACTTC. The rearrangement links TRBV28 to TRBJ2-7; 9 bases match TRBD1. Losses at the gene ends were 7 bases for V and 7 bases for J; bases not matched to a gene: 8. The CDR3 is 13 amino acids. The germline V gene encodes CDR1 MDHEN and CDR2 SYDVKM.

The chain recombines TRBV20-1 with TRBJ2-7, with D possibly TRBD2 on 6 matching bases. This CDR3 has 11 amino acids. The V and J ends lost 7 bases and 4 bases respectively, with 11 bases between them. Germline assignment: CDR1 DFQATT and CDR2 SNEGSKA (reference sequence). The CDR3 loop is CSVRDGYEQYF. The CDR3 DNA sequence: TGCAGTGTGCGGGACGGGTACGAGCAGTACTTC.